This T cell receptor beta chain was found in a study of vaccination and CD4 T cells after COVID-19. Study details: No peptide, an HIV-1 Nef pool, or a CEFX pool was what each control culture received.

Cultured CD4+ T-cell DNA underwent Oncomine TCR Beta short-read sequencing. The source of extracted genomic DNA was cultured CD4+ T cells. TCRdb reprocessed the PCR reads with MiXCR, giving one entry per CDR3 protein. Among over 10,000 distinct CDR3 sequences, 55% to 75% were seen once, and the ten largest hold roughly an eighth. General study results and limits: The study found median SARS-CoV-2-reactive clonotypes rising from 21 to 38, not significantly.

With respect to this clonotype: The antigen remains unidentified.

Stated treatment: roughly 10-day PBMC culture with coronavirus spike peptide pools or control peptides (ViraFEST assay). Peptide pool stimulation in ViraFEST expanded antigen-specific T cells, whose TCRs were then sequenced. This CDR3 contains 14 residues. Germline V CDR1 and CDR2: SGHTA, FQGNSA. Trimming cost V 6 bases and J 3 bases; bases outside gene matches: 8. The J gene is TRBJ2-7, the V gene TRBV7-2, with 7 nucleotides matching TRBD1. The origin of this receptor is a human donor who had recovered from COVID-19. The sample taken for sequencing was CD4+ T cells from blood, cultured in vitro. The CDR3 region is CASRLTRDSYEQYF. Written as DNA, the CDR3 is TGTGCCAGCAGGCTGACCAGGGACAGCTACGAGCAGTACTTC.